This TCR beta chain derives from a study of post-analysis software for immune sequencing data. About the research overall: The disease courses spanned relapsing-remitting, secondary progressive and progressive-relapsing forms of multiple sclerosis. Study outcomes and limitations: Roughly 5 TRBV segments (TRBV5-6, TRBV5-1 and TRBV20-1 among them) occurred more frequently in patients than in controls.

Libraries were made from TCR beta cDNA, and they carried unique molecular identifiers. The source material, about 0.85 to 11 million T cells, gave rise to 400,000 to 550,000 cDNA molecules. TCRdb processed the PCR reads anew with MiXCR; each CDR3 protein has one entry. The sample carries 750,000 to 950,000 distinct CDR3 sequences, 46% recorded once. This CDR3 region has 14 residues. Germline V gives CDR1 MNHNY, CDR2 SVGAGI (reference sequence). With V trimmed by 2 bases and J by 13 bases, 6 bases remained unmatched. In the case of this clonotype: The target antigen is unknown.

The clonotype comes from a girl aged 5-17 years with multiple sclerosis. Sequenced material: blood. This chain joins TRBV6-6 and TRBJ1-6; 9 nucleotides agree with TRBD1. The CDR3 reads CASSYSPTGGPLHF. The CDR3 DNA follows: TGTGCCAGCAGTTACAGTCCGACAGGGGGGCCCCTCCACTTT.